This T cell receptor (beta chain) was recorded in a study of T cell responses to AZD1222 COVID-19 vaccine. The germline CDR1 and CDR2 sequences are MNHEY and SMNVEV (reference sequence). This CDR3 has 15 amino acids. Trimming left V 1 base short and J 4 bases short, with 11 bases between. For this clone: No antigen is known for it.

Overall study findings and caveats: Seropositive at baseline were only a handful of AZD1222 recipients. Repertoire sampling was restricted to post-peak T cell response timepoints.

Assay used: immunoSEQ multiplex PCR; TCRdb lists only in-frame clones, some missing. Of 130,000 or so clones listed, roughly 90% were seen once; the top ten hold under 6%. Here the sequenced sample was peripheral blood, taken 28 days after the second AZD1222 dose. The TCR was taken from an adult who received the AZD1222 COVID-19 vaccine. The chain has TRBV27 and TRBJ1-5, with D tentatively TRBD1 (6 bases). DNA of the CDR3: TGTGCCAGCAGTTTATACGGGCAGGGGAATCAGCCCCAGCATTTT. It specifies CASSLYGQGNQPQHF.